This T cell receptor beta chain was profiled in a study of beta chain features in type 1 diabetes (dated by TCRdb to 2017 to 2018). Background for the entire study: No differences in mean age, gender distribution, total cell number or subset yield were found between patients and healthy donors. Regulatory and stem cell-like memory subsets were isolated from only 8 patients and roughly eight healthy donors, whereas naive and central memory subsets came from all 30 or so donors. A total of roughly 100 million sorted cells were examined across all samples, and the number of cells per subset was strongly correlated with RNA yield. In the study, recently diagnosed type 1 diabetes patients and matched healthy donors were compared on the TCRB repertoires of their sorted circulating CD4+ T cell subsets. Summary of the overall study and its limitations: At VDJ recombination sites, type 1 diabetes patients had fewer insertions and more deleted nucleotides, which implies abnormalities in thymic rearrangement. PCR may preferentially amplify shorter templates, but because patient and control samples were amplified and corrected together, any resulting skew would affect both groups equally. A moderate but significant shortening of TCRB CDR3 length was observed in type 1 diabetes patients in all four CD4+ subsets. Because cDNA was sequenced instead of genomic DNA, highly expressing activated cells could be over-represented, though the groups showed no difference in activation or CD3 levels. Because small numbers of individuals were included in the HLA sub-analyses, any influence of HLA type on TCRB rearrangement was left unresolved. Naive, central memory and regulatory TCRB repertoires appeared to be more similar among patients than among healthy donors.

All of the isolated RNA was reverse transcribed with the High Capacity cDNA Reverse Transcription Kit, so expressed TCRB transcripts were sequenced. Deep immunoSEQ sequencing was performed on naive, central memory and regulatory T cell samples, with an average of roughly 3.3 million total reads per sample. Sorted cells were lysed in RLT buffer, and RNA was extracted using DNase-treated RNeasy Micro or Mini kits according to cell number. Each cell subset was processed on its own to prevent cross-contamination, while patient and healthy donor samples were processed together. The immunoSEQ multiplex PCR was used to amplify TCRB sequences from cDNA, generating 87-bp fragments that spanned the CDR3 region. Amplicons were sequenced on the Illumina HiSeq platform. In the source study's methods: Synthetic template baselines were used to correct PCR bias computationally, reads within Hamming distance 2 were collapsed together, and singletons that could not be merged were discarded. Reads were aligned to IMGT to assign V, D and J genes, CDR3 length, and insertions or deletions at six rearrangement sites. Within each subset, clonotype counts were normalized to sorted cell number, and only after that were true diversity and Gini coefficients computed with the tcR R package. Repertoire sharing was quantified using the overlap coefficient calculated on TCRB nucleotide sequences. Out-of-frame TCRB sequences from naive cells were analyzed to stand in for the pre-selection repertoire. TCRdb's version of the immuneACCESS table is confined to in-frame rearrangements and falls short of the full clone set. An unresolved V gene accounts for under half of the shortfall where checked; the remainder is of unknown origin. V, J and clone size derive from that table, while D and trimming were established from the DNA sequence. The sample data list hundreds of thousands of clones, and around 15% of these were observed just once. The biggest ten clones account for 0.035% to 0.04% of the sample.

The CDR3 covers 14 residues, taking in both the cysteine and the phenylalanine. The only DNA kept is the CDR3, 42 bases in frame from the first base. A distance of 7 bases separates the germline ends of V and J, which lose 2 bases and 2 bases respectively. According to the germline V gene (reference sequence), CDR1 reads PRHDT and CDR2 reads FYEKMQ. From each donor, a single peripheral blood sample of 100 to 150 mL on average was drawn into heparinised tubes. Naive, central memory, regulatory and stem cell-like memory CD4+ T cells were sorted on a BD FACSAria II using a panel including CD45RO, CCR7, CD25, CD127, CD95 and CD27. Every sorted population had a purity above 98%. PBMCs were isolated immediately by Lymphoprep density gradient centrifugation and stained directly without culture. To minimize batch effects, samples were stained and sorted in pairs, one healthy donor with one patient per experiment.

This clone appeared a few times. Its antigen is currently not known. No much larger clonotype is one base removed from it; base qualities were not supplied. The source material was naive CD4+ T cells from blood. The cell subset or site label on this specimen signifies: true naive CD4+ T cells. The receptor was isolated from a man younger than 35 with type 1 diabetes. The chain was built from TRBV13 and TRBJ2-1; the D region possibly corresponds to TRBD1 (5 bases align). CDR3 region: CASSLQGTYNEQFF. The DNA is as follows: TGTGCCAGCAGCTTACAGGGAACCTACAATGAGCAGTTCTTC.